Given below is one TCR beta chain in context. In the same sample, other DNA sequences code for this CDR3. Deletions cut 0 bases from V and 3 bases from J, with 5 bases between. The germline gives CDR1 MNHEY, CDR2 SVGAGI. The CDR3 loop spans 14 amino acids. In the PCR, 60 Vbeta and 13 Jbeta primers were used. The assay was immunoSEQ multiplex PCR, and TCRdb's table has in-frame clones only and misses some. The table lists 150,000 to 200,000 clones, around 80% of them singletons. This record belongs to a study of cytomegalovirus exposure and HLA in healthy donors. The sample consisted of PBMCs. The chain carries TRBV6-5 and TRBJ2-2; D uncertain. This TCR derives from a woman in her 30s in good health and CMV-seropositive. The CDR3 region is CASSYSSYTGELFF. The CDR3 DNA reads TGTGCCAGCAGTTACTCGAGTTACACCGGGGAGCTGTTTTTT.